This TCR beta chain derives from a study of cytomegalovirus exposure and HLA in healthy donors. About the research overall: Around 200 million T cells yielded approximately 100 million unique TCR beta sequences, as an earlier analysis found. General study points: Most CMV-associated TCR beta chains were later found to appear HLA-restricted. TCR association rates varied by HLA locus in a later analysis, with DRB1 highest and HLA-C lowest.

Germline assignment: CDR1 MNHEY and CDR2 SMNVEV (reference sequence). V gave up 8 bases and J gave up 3 bases; unmatched junction bases: 9. There are 15 residues in the CDR3. A note on this clone: Its antigen is still unknown.

60 Vbeta and 13 Jbeta primers were used in PCR. Repertoires were generated with immunoSEQ multiplex PCR, while TCRdb's copy carries only in-frame clones and drops some. The sample lists approximately 130,000 clones, about 86% occurring once. Sequencing was performed on PBMCs. This chain links TRBV27 with TRBJ2-7, with TRBD1 matching over 11 bases. The origin of this receptor is a man aged 18 to 29 in good health and CMV-seronegative. CDR3 amino acids: CASCSAGTGGYEQYF. CDR3 coding DNA: TGTGCCAGCTGCTCAGCCGGGACAGGGGGCTACGAGCAGTACTTC.